This T cell receptor (beta chain) originates from a study of post-analysis software for immune sequencing data. Study in general: Relapsing-remitting, secondary progressive and progressive-relapsing forms made up the multiple sclerosis disease courses. Study results and limitations: Controls had lower frequencies than patients of 4 or 5 TRBV segments, which included TRBV5-6, TRBV5-1 and TRBV20-1. Samples sharing a preparation batch grouped tightly together when assessed by F measure.

With regard to this clonotype: Its antigen remains unknown.

TCR beta cDNA libraries had unique molecular identifiers. Researchers reported around 510,000 cDNA molecules coming from roughly 1 to 10 million T cells. Via MiXCR, TCRdb re-called the PCR reads, giving one row per CDR3 protein. Found here are approximately 730,000 distinct CDR3 sequences, 46% of them singletons; the top ten hold 4.9%. The V segment lost 5 bases and the J segment 11 bases; nucleotides outside the gene matches: 10. CDR3 length: 13 amino acids. CDR1 and CDR2 from the germline V gene are SQVTM and ANQGSEA. This receptor was obtained from a girl under 18 with multiple sclerosis. The chain carries TRBV29-1 and TRBJ2-5, with 11 bases lining up with TRBD2. The sequencing sample was made of blood. In DNA form, the CDR3 reads TGCAGCGTTACCGGGACTAGCGGAGGTGAGCAGTACTTC. Encoded protein: CSVTGTSGGEQYF.